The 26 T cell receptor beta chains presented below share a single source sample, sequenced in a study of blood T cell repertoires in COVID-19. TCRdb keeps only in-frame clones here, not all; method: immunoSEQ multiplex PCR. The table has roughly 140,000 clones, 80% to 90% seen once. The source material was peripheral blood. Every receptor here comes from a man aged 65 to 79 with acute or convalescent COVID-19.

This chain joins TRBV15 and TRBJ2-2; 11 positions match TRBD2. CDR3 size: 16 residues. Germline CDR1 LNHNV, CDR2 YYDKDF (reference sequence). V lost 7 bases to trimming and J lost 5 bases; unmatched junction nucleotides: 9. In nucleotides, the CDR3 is TGTGCCACCAACAACCTAGCGGGAGGCGGAACCGGGGAGCTGTTTTTT. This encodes CATNNLAGGGTGELFF.

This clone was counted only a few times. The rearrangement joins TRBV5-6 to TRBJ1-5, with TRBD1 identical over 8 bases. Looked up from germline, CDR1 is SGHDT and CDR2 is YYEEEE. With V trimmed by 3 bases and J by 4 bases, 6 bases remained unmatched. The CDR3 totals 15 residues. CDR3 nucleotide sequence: TGTGCCAGCAGCTGGTGGGACAGGCCTAATCAGCCCCAGCATTTT. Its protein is CASSWWDRPNQPQHF.

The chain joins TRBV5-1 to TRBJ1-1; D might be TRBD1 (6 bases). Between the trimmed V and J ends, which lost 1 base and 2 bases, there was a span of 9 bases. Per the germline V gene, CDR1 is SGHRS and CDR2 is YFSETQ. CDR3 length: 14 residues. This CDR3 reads CASSLTGINTEAFF. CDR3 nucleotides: TGCGCCAGCAGCTTGACAGGGATTAACACTGAAGCTTTCTTT.

The CDR3 DNA reads as TGTGCCAGCAGCACTCTCGAAGGGGCGGAGACCCAGTACTTC. Translation: CASSTLEGAETQYF. This chain uses TRBV28 with TRBJ2-5; a weak D match, TRBD1 (5 bases). V was trimmed by 6 bases and J by 5 bases, leaving 16 bases between them. Germline CDR1 and CDR2: MDHEN and SYDVKM. There are 14 residues in the CDR3.

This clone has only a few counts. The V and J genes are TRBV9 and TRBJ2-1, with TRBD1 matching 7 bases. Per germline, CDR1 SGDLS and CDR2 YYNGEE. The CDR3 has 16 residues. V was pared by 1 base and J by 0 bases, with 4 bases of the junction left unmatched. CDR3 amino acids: CASSVSGQVSYNEQFF. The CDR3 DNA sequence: TGTGCCAGCAGCGTAAGTGGACAGGTCTCCTACAATGAGCAGTTCTTC.

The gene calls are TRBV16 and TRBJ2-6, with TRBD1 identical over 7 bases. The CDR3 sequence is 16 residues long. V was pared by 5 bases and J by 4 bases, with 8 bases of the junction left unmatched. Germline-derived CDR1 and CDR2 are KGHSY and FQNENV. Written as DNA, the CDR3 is TGTGCCAGCAGCATAGAGGGGGCTGTGGGGGCCAACGTCCTGACTTTC. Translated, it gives CASSIEGAVGANVLTF.

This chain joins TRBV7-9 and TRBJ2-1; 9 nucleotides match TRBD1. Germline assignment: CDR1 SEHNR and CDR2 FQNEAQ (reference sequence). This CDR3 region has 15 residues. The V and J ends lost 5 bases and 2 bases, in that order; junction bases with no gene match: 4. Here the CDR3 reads CASSPGQGPYNEQFF. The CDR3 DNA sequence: TGTGCCAGCAGCCCGGGACAGGGACCCTACAATGAGCAGTTCTTC.

The CDR3 DNA is TGCGCCAGCAGCTTGGACAGGGTAAGCTCCTACAATGAGCAGTTCTTC. It specifies CASSLDRVSSYNEQFF. This chain uses TRBV5-1 with TRBJ2-1; maybe TRBD1 (6 bases). This CDR3 contains 16 residues. The germline V gene encodes CDR1 SGHRS and CDR2 YFSETQ. Trimming stripped 0 bases from V and 0 bases from J, with 10 bases between. Together with reference TRBV5-1 and TRBJ2-1, the CDR3 gives the full variable domain: KAGVTQTPRYLIKTRGQQVTLSCSPISGHRSVSWYQQTPGQGLQFLFEYFSETQRNKGNFPGRFSGRQFSNSRSEMNVSTLELGDSALYLCASSLDRVSSYNEQFFGPGTRLTVL.

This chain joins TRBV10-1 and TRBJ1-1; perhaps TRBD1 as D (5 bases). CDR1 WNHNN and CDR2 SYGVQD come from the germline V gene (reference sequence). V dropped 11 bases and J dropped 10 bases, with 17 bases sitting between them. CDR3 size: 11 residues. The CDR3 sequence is CARGGGSGAFF. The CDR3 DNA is TGCGCCCGTGGGGGGGGGTCTGGAGCTTTCTTT.

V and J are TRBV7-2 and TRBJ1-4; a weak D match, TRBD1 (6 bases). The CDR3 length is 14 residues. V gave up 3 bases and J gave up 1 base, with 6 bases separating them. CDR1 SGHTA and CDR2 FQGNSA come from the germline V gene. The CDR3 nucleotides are TGTGCCAGCAGCTTGACAGGAACTAATGAAAAACTGTTTTTT. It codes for CASSLTGTNEKLFF.

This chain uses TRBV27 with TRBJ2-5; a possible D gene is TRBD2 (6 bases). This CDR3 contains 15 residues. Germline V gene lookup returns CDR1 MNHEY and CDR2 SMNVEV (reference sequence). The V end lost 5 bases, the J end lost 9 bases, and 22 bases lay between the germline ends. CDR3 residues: CASSPVRLGIVAQYF. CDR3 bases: TGTGCCAGCAGTCCTGTGCGACTAGGTATCGTGGCCCAGTACTTC.

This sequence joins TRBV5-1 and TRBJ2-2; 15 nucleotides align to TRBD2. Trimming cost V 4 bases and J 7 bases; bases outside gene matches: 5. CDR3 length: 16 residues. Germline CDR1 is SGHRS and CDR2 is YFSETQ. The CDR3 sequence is CASSTGLAGGGGELFF. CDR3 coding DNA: TGCGCCAGCAGCACGGGACTAGCGGGAGGTGGCGGGGAGCTGTTTTTT.

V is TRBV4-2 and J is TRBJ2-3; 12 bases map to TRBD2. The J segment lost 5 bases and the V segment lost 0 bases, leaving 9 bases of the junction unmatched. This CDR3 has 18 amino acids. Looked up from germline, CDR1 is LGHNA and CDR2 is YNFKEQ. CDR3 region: CASSQDSSLTSGGDTQYF. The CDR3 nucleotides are TGTGCCAGCAGCCAAGATTCGTCATTGACTAGCGGGGGAGATACGCAGTATTTT.

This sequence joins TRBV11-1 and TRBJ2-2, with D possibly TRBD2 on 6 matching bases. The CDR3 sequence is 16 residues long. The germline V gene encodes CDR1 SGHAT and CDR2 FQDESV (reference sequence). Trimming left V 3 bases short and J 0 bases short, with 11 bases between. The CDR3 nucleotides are TGTGCCAGCAGCTTTAGCGGAGTTGCGAACACCGGGGAGCTGTTTTTT. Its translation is CASSFSGVANTGELFF.

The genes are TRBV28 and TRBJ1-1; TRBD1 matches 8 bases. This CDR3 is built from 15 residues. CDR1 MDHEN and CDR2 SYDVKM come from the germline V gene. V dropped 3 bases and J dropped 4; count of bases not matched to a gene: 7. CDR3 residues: CASSFMQGASTEAFF. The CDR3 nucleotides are TGTGCCAGCAGTTTCATGCAGGGGGCGAGCACTGAAGCTTTCTTT.

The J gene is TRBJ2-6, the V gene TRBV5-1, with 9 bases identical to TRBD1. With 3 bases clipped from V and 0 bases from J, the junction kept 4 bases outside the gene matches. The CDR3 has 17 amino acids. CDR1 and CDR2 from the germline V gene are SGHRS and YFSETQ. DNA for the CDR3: TGCGCCAGCAGCTCCCGGGACAGGGTCTCTGGGGCCAACGTCCTGACTTTC. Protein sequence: CASSSRDRVSGANVLTF.

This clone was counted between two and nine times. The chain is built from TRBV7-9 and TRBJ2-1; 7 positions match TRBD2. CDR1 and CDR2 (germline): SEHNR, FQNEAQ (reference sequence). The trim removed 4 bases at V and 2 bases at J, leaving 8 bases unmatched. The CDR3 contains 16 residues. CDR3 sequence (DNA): TGTGCCAGCAGCTCTCAGGGCGGGAGCCCCTACAATGAGCAGTTCTTC. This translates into CASSSQGGSPYNEQFF.

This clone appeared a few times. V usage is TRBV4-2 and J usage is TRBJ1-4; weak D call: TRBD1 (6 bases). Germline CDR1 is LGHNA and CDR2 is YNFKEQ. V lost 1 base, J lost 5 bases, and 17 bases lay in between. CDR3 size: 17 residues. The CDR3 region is CASSQGLNRARNEKLFF. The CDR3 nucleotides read TGTGCCAGCAGCCAAGGTCTTAACAGGGCTCGAAATGAAAAACTGTTTTTT.

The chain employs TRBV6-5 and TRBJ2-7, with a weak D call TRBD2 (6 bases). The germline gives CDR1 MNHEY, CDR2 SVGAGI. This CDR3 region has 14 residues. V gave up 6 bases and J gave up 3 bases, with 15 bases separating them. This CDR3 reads CASRGFGGGYEQYF. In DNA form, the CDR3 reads TGTGCCAGCAGGGGGTTCGGGGGAGGCTACGAGCAGTACTTC.

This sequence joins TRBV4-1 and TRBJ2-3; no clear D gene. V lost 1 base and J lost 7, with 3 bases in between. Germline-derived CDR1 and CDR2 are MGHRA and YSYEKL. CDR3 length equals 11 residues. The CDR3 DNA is TGCGCCAGCAGCCAAGGGCATACGCAGTATTTT. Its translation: CASSQGHTQYF.

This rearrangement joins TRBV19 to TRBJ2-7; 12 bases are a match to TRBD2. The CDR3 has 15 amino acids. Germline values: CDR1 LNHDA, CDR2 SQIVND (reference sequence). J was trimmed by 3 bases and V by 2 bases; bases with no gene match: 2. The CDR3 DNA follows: TGTGCCAGTAGTATATCGGGACTAGCGGGCTACGAGCAGTACTTC. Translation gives CASSISGLAGYEQYF.

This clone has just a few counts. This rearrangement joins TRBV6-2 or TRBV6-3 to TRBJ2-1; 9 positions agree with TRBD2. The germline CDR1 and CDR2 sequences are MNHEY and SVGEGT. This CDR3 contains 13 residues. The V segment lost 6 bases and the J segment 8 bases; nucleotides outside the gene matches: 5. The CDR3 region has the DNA TGTGCCAGCAGCCGTAGCGGGAGTTATGAGCAGTTCTTC. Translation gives CASSRSGSYEQFF.

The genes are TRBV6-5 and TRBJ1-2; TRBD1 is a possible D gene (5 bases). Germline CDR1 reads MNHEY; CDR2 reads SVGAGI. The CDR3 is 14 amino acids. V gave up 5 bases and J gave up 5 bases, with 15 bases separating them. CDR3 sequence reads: CASSPSGEEYGYTF. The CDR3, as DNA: TGTGCCAGCAGTCCCTCGGGGGAAGAATATGGCTACACCTTC.

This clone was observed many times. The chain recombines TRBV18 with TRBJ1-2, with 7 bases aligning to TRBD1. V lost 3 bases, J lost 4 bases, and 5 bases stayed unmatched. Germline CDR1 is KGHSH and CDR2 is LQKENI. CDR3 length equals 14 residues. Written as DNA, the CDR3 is TGTGCCAGCTCACCCGCGACAGGGATCTATGGCTACACCTTC. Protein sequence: CASSPATGIYGYTF.

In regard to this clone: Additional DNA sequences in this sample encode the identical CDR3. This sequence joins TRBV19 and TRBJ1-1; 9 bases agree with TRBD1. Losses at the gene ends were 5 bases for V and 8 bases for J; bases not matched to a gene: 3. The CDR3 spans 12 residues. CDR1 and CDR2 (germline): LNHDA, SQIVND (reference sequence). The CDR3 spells CASSPGQGEAFF. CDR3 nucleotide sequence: TGTGCCAGTAGTCCAGGACAGGGGGAAGCTTTCTTT.

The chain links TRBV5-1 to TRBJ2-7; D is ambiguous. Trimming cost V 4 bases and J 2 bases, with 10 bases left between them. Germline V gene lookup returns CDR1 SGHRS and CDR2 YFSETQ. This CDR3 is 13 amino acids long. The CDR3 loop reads CASSLGFAYEQYF. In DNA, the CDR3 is TGCGCCAGCAGCCTCGGGTTCGCCTACGAGCAGTACTTC.